This T cell receptor beta chain was identified in a study of blood T cell repertoires in COVID-19. Study information: From the United States, Italy and Spain came samples of acute and convalescent COVID-19. PBMCs, B-cell-depleted T cells, or T cells provided the cDNA or gDNA that made up the material.

Assay used: immunoSEQ multiplex PCR; TCRdb lists only in-frame clones, some missing. The sample records about 240,000 clones, 70% to 90% being singletons. This receptor was identified in a woman aged 70-85 years with active or convalescent COVID-19. Material: peripheral blood.

The CDR3 DNA reads TGCGCCAGCAGTGGCGGGACCTCTGGGGCCAACGTCCTGACTTTC. Its translation: CASSGGTSGANVLTF. V and J are TRBV10-1 and TRBJ2-6, with D maybe TRBD2 (6 bases). CDR1 is WNHNN and CDR2 is SYGVQD in the germline V gene (reference sequence). This CDR3 spans 15 amino acids. V lost 4 bases to trimming and J lost 0 bases, with 7 bases between them.